The rows below give T cell receptor beta chains drawn from one sample of a study of T cell repertoires and Cas9 in healthy adults. Assay used: immunoSEQ multiplex PCR; TCRdb lists only in-frame clones, some missing. This table has about 14,000 clones, 89% appearing once. Sequencing input: Tregs (CD4+, CD25+, CD127-, CD137-, CD154-) from PBMCs; culture status not recorded. The receptor set was obtained from a human donor in good health. Each CDR3 is given with its conserved first and last residue. A D gene is named only where the DNA matches it firmly. Clone size is stated in some rows and not others, as once, few, many or a class when expanded.

NA,TRBV6-4,TRBJ2-3,NA,TGTGCCAGCAGTGACTATGGAGATACGCAGTATTTT,CASSDYGDTQYF
NA,TRBV7-9,TRBJ1-6,NA,TGTGCCAGCAAGGGGGTAAATTCACCCCTCCACTTT,CASKGVNSPLHF
NA,TRBV9,TRBJ1-4,TRBD1,TGTGCCAGCAGCTTGGGACCGACAGGGGCTAATGAAAAACTGTTTTTT,CASSLGPTGANEKLFF
once,TRBV5-1,TRBJ2-2,NA,TGCGCCAGCAAAGTGGACCTCAACACCGGGGAGCTGTTTTTT,CASKVDLNTGELFF
once,TRBV7-9,TRBJ1-2,TRBD1,TGTGCCAGCAGCTTAGCCTTCTGGCAGGGGGGATATGGCTACACCTTC,CASSLAFWQGGYGYTF
NA,TRBV6-5,TRBJ2-3,TRBD2,TGTGCCAGCAGAACTAGCGCAATTACAGATACGCAGTATTTT,CASRTSAITDTQYF
once,TRBV4-2,TRBJ2-1,TRBD2,TGTGCCAGCAGCCAAGGGGAGGGTGGGTACAATGAGCAGTTCTTC,CASSQGEGGYNEQFF
NA,TRBV6-5,TRBJ2-3,NA,TGTGCCAGCAGCACCGGGATTTTCGATACGCAGTATTTT,CASSTGIFDTQYF
once,TRBV7-9,TRBJ1-1,TRBD1,TGTGCCAGCAGCCGCGGGACAGGGGTTCTCAACACTGAAGCTTTCTTT,CASSRGTGVLNTEAFF
NA,TRBV6-5,TRBJ2-2,NA,TGTGCCAGCAGTTACTCTTCGGCGTCCGGGGAGCTGTTTTTT,CASSYSSASGELFF
few,TRBV4-3,TRBJ1-1,NA,TGCGCCAGCAGCCAGGCTGCGGGCACTGAAGCTTTCTTT,CASSQAAGTEAFF
NA,TRBV18,TRBJ1-1,NA,TGTGCCAGCTCACCTTATGTGAACACTGAAGCTTTCTTT,CASSPYVNTEAFF
NA,TRBV23-1,TRBJ1-3,TRBD1,TGCGCCAGCCGGGACAGGGGAAACACCATATATTTT,CASRDRGNTIYF
few,TRBV5-4,TRBJ1-5,TRBD1,TGTGCCAGCAGCTGGGGGACAGATCAGCCCCAGCATTTT,CASSWGTDQPQHF
NA,TRBV6-1,TRBJ1-5,NA,TGTGCCAGCAGGGGCAGGGGCTGGAGCAATCAGCCCCAGCATTTT,CASRGRGWSNQPQHF
once,TRBV4-3,TRBJ1-3,TRBD1,TGCGCCAGCAGCCAATTAACAGGGGCTGGAAACACCATATATTTT,CASSQLTGAGNTIYF
NA,TRBV5-1,TRBJ2-5,TRBD1,TGCGCCAGCAGCCCAGGGGGTCCCCAAGAGACCCAGTACTTC,CASSPGGPQETQYF
NA,TRBV7-2,TRBJ2-7,NA,TGTGCCAGCAGCTTTCTGTGGGGGAGCTCCTACGAGCAGTACTTC,CASSFLWGSSYEQYF
NA,TRBV19,TRBJ2-4,NA,TGTGCCAGTAGTCCCGGTTTCCGAGCAGGGGCCAAAAACATTCAGTACTTC,CASSPGFRAGAKNIQYF
NA,TRBV19,TRBJ1-2,NA,TGTGCCAGTAGTATAACAGGGAACTATGGCTACACCTTC,CASSITGNYGYTF
once,TRBV28,TRBJ1-2,NA,TGTGCCAGCAGTTTAGGACAGCCCTATGGCTACACCTTC,CASSLGQPYGYTF
NA,TRBV27,TRBJ2-7,TRBD1,TGTGCCAGCAGCTCGACAGGGACCTACGAGCAGTACTTC,CASSSTGTYEQYF
NA,TRBV5-5,TRBJ1-3,NA,TGTGCCAGCAGCTTGTCTTTCTCCTGGACTGGAAACACCATATATTTT,CASSLSFSWTGNTIYF
NA,TRBV7-3,TRBJ1-6,NA,TGTGCCAGCAGCCCCACCGGGACAATTCGTACACCCCTCCACTTT,CASSPTGTIRTPLHF
few,TRBV21-1,TRBJ2-7,NA,TGTGCCAGCTTTGAGAGGGGCAGCTACGAGCAGTACTTC,CASFERGSYEQYF
NA,TRBV7-3,TRBJ2-7,TRBD2,TGTGCCAGCAGCTTAACGGGGAGGGACTACGAGCAGTACTTC,CASSLTGRDYEQYF
few,TRBV7-9,TRBJ1-1,NA,TGTGCCAGCGGGGGATCGGCTTTCTTT,CASGGSAFF
NA,TRBV5-1,TRBJ1-4,NA,TGCGCCAGCAGGGGCAGGGACGGGGCTAATGAAAAACTGTTTTTT,CASRGRDGANEKLFF
NA,TRBV28,TRBJ2-3,NA,TGTGCCAGCAGTTTACCGGGGTCCACAGATACGCAGTATTTT,CASSLPGSTDTQYF
NA,TRBV7-2,TRBJ2-5,TRBD1,TGTGCCAGCAGCCCGGGACAGGCCCGTCCAGAGACCCAGTACTTC,CASSPGQARPETQYF
NA,TRBV6-6,TRBJ1-2,NA,TGTGCCAGCAAGGATCAGGGCCATGGCTACACCTTC,CASKDQGHGYTF
NA,TRBV5-1,TRBJ2-5,NA,TGCGCCAGTACTCGGATGGGCCGAGAGACCCAGTACTTC,CASTRMGRETQYF
NA,TRBV7-9,TRBJ1-1,NA,TGTGCCAGCAGCTTCGGACTGGGCACTGAAGCTTTCTTT,CASSFGLGTEAFF
NA,TRBV15,TRBJ1-1,NA,TGTGCCACCAGCAGAGGGGGCAGGGGAAACACTGAAGCTTTCTTT,CATSRGGRGNTEAFF
NA,TRBV6-6,TRBJ2-1,NA,TGTGCCAGGGAGGGGGGCAATGAGCAGTTCTTC,CAREGGNEQFF
NA,TRBV10-3,TRBJ2-1,TRBD1,TGTGCCATCAGTGGCCGGGACAGGGGGGACAATGAGCAGTTCTTC,CAISGRDRGDNEQFF
NA,TRBV29-1,TRBJ2-7,TRBD1,TGCAGCGCCGGGACAGGGGGAAGCGAGCAGTACTTC,CSAGTGGSEQYF
NA,TRBV27,TRBJ1-1,NA,TGTGCCAGCAGAGATCCGGGGATTATTGAAGCTTTCTTT,CASRDPGIIEAFF
few,TRBV6-6,TRBJ1-3,NA,TGTGCCAGCAGTTACGCCGGACAGTTGTCGAACACCATATATTTT,CASSYAGQLSNTIYF
NA,TRBV6-1,TRBJ1-2,NA,TGTGCCAGCACGCCCCTTCCAGTAGCTAACTATGGCTACACCTTC,CASTPLPVANYGYTF